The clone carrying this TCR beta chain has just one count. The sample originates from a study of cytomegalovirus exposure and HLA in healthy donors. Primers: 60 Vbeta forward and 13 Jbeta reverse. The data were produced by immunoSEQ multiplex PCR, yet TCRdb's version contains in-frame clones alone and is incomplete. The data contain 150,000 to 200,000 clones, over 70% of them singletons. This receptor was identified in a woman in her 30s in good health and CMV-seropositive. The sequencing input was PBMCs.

In nucleotides, the CDR3 is TGTGCCAGCACCCGACTAGAAGGCTACACCTTC. This translates into CASTRLEGYTF. The chain links TRBV6-1 to TRBJ1-2; D ambiguous. Germline CDR1 MNHNS, CDR2 SASEGT. The CDR3 is 11 residues long. The V end lost 7 bases, the J end lost 8 bases, and 11 bases lay between the germline ends.